A selection of T cell receptor beta chains follows, all from one sample in a study of T-cell reconstitution after alpha-beta-depleted transplantation in children. From the PCR reads, TCRdb called clonotypes with MiXCR, one entry per CDR3 protein. The sample has some 250,000 distinct CDR3 sequences, about 12% seen once. This specimen was PBMCs from the stem cell graft donor, taken from the stem cell graft. These receptors were collected from a human donor who donated a stem cell graft to a child with acute lymphoblastic leukemia. Each CDR3 is given with its conserved first and last residue. Each record gives: D gene, V gene, J gene, clone size, CDR3 DNA, CDR3 protein. The D gene is left open where the match is weak. Size values are once, few and many counts, or a class for expanded clones, and some rows have none.

d_gene: -
v_gene: TRBV25-1
j_gene: TRBJ2-5
abundance: many
CDR3nt: TGTGCCAGCAGTAAAGGGACCATCGTAGAGACCCAGTACTTC
CDR3aa: CASSKGTIVETQYF

d_gene: TRBD1
v_gene: TRBV5-1
j_gene: TRBJ2-1
abundance: many
CDR3nt: TGCGCCAGCAGCTTGGGGCCGGGACAGGGGTTAAATGAGCAGTTCTTC
CDR3aa: CASSLGPGQGLNEQFF

d_gene: -
v_gene: TRBV7-2
j_gene: TRBJ2-7
abundance: many
CDR3nt: TGTGCCAGCAGCTTAGTAGACCGAACCTACGAGCAGTACTTC
CDR3aa: CASSLVDRTYEQYF

d_gene: TRBD1
v_gene: TRBV27
j_gene: TRBJ1-6
abundance: many
CDR3nt: TGTGCCAGCGGAAAACAGGGGGCCTATAATTCACCCCTCCACTTT
CDR3aa: CASGKQGAYNSPLHF

d_gene: TRBD1
v_gene: TRBV2
j_gene: TRBJ2-3
abundance: many
CDR3nt: TGTGCCAGCAAACGACAGGGGGCGATTGCAGATACGCAGTATTTT
CDR3aa: CASKRQGAIADTQYF

d_gene: -
v_gene: TRBV9
j_gene: TRBJ2-1
abundance: few
CDR3nt: TGTGCCAGCAGCGTAGTAGGAGACAATGAGCAGTTCTTC
CDR3aa: CASSVVGDNEQFF

d_gene: -
v_gene: TRBV29-1
j_gene: TRBJ2-3
abundance: many
CDR3nt: TGCAGCGTTGCCGAGGCTAGGGGCGCGAAAACAGATACGCAGTATTTT
CDR3aa: CSVAEARGAKTDTQYF

d_gene: TRBD1
v_gene: TRBV30
j_gene: TRBJ1-5
abundance: -
CDR3nt: TGTGCCTGGAGATCCGGGACAGGGACCCAGCCCCAGCATTTT
CDR3aa: CAWRSGTGTQPQHF

d_gene: TRBD1
v_gene: TRBV20-1
j_gene: TRBJ2-3
abundance: many
CDR3nt: TGCAGTGCCCTTCGACAGGGGAGGAGGACAGATACGCAGTATTTT
CDR3aa: CSALRQGRRTDTQYF

d_gene: -
v_gene: TRBV29-1
j_gene: TRBJ2-7
abundance: many
CDR3nt: TGCAGCGTTGCGGTGGTCGGCTACGAGCAGTACTTC
CDR3aa: CSVAVVGYEQYF

d_gene: -
v_gene: TRBV7-9
j_gene: TRBJ1-1
abundance: many
CDR3nt: TGTGCCAGCATCCCCAGAGACATCCTGAACACTGAAGCTTTCTTT
CDR3aa: CASIPRDILNTEAFF

d_gene: -
v_gene: TRBV20-1
j_gene: TRBJ2-5
abundance: many
CDR3nt: TGCAGTGCTAGGGCCAGGGTGGAGACCCAGTACTTC
CDR3aa: CSARARVETQYF

d_gene: TRBD1
v_gene: TRBV24-1
j_gene: TRBJ1-5
abundance: many
CDR3nt: TGTGCCAACCCCGGGACCGGGACAGTGGAGGGGAGCAATCAGCCCCAGCATTTT
CDR3aa: CANPGTGTVEGSNQPQHF

d_gene: TRBD1
v_gene: TRBV12-3/TRBV12-4
j_gene: TRBJ2-3
abundance: many
CDR3nt: TGTGCCAGCAGCCCTCGGACAGGGGGCCCAGATACGCAGTATTTT
CDR3aa: CASSPRTGGPDTQYF

d_gene: -
v_gene: TRBV21-1
j_gene: TRBJ2-3
abundance: -
CDR3nt: TGTGCCAGCATCCCGGTCCCAGCAATAGATACGCAGTATTTT
CDR3aa: CASIPVPAIDTQYF

d_gene: -
v_gene: TRBV5-1
j_gene: TRBJ1-2
abundance: few
CDR3nt: TGCGCCAGCAGCGCGGCGGGCATTAACTATGGCTACACCTTC
CDR3aa: CASSAAGINYGYTF

d_gene: TRBD2
v_gene: TRBV20-1
j_gene: TRBJ2-1
abundance: many
CDR3nt: TGCAGTGCTCTAGCGGGAGGGGACAATGAGCAGTTCTTC
CDR3aa: CSALAGGDNEQFF

d_gene: -
v_gene: TRBV5-1
j_gene: TRBJ2-2
abundance: many
CDR3nt: TGCGCCAGCAGCTTGCAGCGCACCGGGGAGCTGTTTTTT
CDR3aa: CASSLQRTGELFF

d_gene: -
v_gene: TRBV12-3/TRBV12-4
j_gene: TRBJ1-1
abundance: many
CDR3nt: TGTGCCAGCAGGCGACAGACCTTGAACACTGAAGCTTTCTTT
CDR3aa: CASRRQTLNTEAFF

d_gene: -
v_gene: TRBV27
j_gene: TRBJ2-2
abundance: many
CDR3nt: TGTGCCAGCAGTTTATATATGGGTGGGACCGGGGAGCTGTTTTTT
CDR3aa: CASSLYMGGTGELFF

d_gene: TRBD2
v_gene: TRBV25-1
j_gene: TRBJ2-2
abundance: few
CDR3nt: TGTGCCAGCGCCTCCGGGACTAGCGGGAGGGCCGGGGAGCTGTTTTTT
CDR3aa: CASASGTSGRAGELFF

d_gene: -
v_gene: TRBV25-1
j_gene: TRBJ1-4
abundance: many
CDR3nt: TGTGCCAGCAGTGAATTGGGACGGAGTAATGAAAAACTGTTTTTT
CDR3aa: CASSELGRSNEKLFF

d_gene: -
v_gene: TRBV27
j_gene: TRBJ2-1
abundance: many
CDR3nt: TGTGCCAGCAGAACCGGGACATGGCAGTTCTTC
CDR3aa: CASRTGTWQFF

d_gene: -
v_gene: TRBV5-1
j_gene: TRBJ2-4
abundance: few
CDR3nt: TGCGCCAGCAGCTTGGTCGAGGGGGACAAAAACAGTCAGTACTTC
CDR3aa: CASSLVEGDKNSQYF

d_gene: -
v_gene: TRBV6-6
j_gene: TRBJ1-2
abundance: many
CDR3nt: TGTGCCAGCAATAATGGCTACACCTTC
CDR3aa: CASNNGYTF

d_gene: TRBD1
v_gene: TRBV29-1
j_gene: TRBJ1-5
abundance: many
CDR3nt: TGCAGCGCAGGGGGAGGGCAGCCCCAGCATTTT
CDR3aa: CSAGGGQPQHF

d_gene: -
v_gene: TRBV5-1
j_gene: TRBJ2-7
abundance: many
CDR3nt: TGCGCCAGCAGCCCGAGGACTATCGCCTACGAGCAGTACTTC
CDR3aa: CASSPRTIAYEQYF

d_gene: TRBD1
v_gene: TRBV5-1
j_gene: TRBJ1-1
abundance: many
CDR3nt: TGCGCCAGCAGCTCAGTCCCGGGACAGGGGTGGAACACTGAAGCTTTCTTT
CDR3aa: CASSSVPGQGWNTEAFF

d_gene: TRBD1
v_gene: TRBV20-1
j_gene: TRBJ1-6
abundance: many
CDR3nt: TGCAGTGCTAGATTAGCACAGGGGAATTCACCCCTCCACTTT
CDR3aa: CSARLAQGNSPLHF

d_gene: TRBD2
v_gene: TRBV14
j_gene: TRBJ2-1
abundance: many
CDR3nt: TGTGCCAGCAGCCAGCCTCTATGGACTAGCGGCCGCTCGGGTTACAATGAGCAGTTCTTC
CDR3aa: CASSQPLWTSGRSGYNEQFF

d_gene: -
v_gene: TRBV12-5
j_gene: TRBJ2-2
abundance: many
CDR3nt: TGTGCTAGTGGTTGGGACCTGGACACCGGGGAGCTGTTTTTT
CDR3aa: CASGWDLDTGELFF

d_gene: TRBD1
v_gene: TRBV29-1
j_gene: TRBJ1-6
abundance: many
CDR3nt: TGCAGCGTTGGCATGGACAGGGGGCGACCCCTCCACTTT
CDR3aa: CSVGMDRGRPLHF

d_gene: TRBD1
v_gene: TRBV29-1
j_gene: TRBJ1-5
abundance: many
CDR3nt: TGCAGCGTAAAAACCGGGACAGGGAACCAGCCCCAGCATTTT
CDR3aa: CSVKTGTGNQPQHF

d_gene: TRBD2
v_gene: TRBV7-2
j_gene: TRBJ2-2
abundance: few
CDR3nt: TGTGCCAACTCGCGGCTAGCGGCGAACACCGGGGAGCTGTTTTTT
CDR3aa: CANSRLAANTGELFF

d_gene: -
v_gene: TRBV4-1
j_gene: TRBJ2-1
abundance: many
CDR3nt: TGCGCCAGCAGCCCTCCACTGGGTAATGAGCAGTTCTTC
CDR3aa: CASSPPLGNEQFF

d_gene: -
v_gene: TRBV7-9
j_gene: TRBJ2-3
abundance: many
CDR3nt: TGTGCCAGCAGATCCTCTAGCTCCGGCACAGATACGCAGTATTTT
CDR3aa: CASRSSSSGTDTQYF

d_gene: -
v_gene: TRBV5-1
j_gene: TRBJ2-6
abundance: many
CDR3nt: TGCGCCAGCAGCGGAGGGGGCTCTGGGGCCAACGTCCTGACTTTC
CDR3aa: CASSGGGSGANVLTF

d_gene: TRBD2
v_gene: TRBV12-3/TRBV12-4
j_gene: TRBJ2-1
abundance: many
CDR3nt: TGTGCCAGCAGTGCGAGCGGGAGGCAGTTCTTC
CDR3aa: CASSASGRQFF

d_gene: TRBD1
v_gene: TRBV20-1
j_gene: TRBJ1-2
abundance: many
CDR3nt: TGCAGTGCCCCGGGACAGGCGTTCACCTTC
CDR3aa: CSAPGQAFTF

d_gene: -
v_gene: TRBV7-9
j_gene: TRBJ2-1
abundance: -
CDR3nt: TGTGCCAGCAGCCGGGCTCTAGGGTCCTACAATGAGCAGTTCTTC
CDR3aa: CASSRALGSYNEQFF

d_gene: -
v_gene: TRBV20-1
j_gene: TRBJ2-4
abundance: -
CDR3nt: TGCAGTGCTCAACCCCAGATCTATACCCCAGAGTACTTC
CDR3aa: CSAQPQIYTPEYF

d_gene: TRBD1
v_gene: TRBV24-1
j_gene: TRBJ2-1
abundance: many
CDR3nt: TGTGCCACCAGTGCCACCGTTGGGACAGCCTCGAGCTCCTACAATGAGCAGTTCTTC
CDR3aa: CATSATVGTASSSYNEQFF

d_gene: -
v_gene: TRBV6-5
j_gene: TRBJ1-4
abundance: many
CDR3nt: TGTGCCAGCAGTTATCGGGGGGCTGCTAATGAAAAACTGTTTTTT
CDR3aa: CASSYRGAANEKLFF

d_gene: -
v_gene: TRBV20-1
j_gene: TRBJ1-4
abundance: -
CDR3nt: TGCAGTGCTGGACACGCCCCGGGCTATGAAAAACTGTTTTTT
CDR3aa: CSAGHAPGYEKLFF

d_gene: TRBD1
v_gene: TRBV20-1
j_gene: TRBJ2-2
abundance: many
CDR3nt: TGCAGTGCTGCCGGGACAGCGAACACCGGGGAGCTGTTTTTT
CDR3aa: CSAAGTANTGELFF

d_gene: -
v_gene: TRBV3-1
j_gene: TRBJ2-3
abundance: many
CDR3nt: TGTGCCAGCAGCCAAGACTCGACTCCCAGAGGGCCAGATACGCAGTATTTT
CDR3aa: CASSQDSTPRGPDTQYF

d_gene: -
v_gene: TRBV9
j_gene: TRBJ2-2
abundance: many
CDR3nt: TGTGCCAGCAGCAGGGTAGGAGGGGAGCTGTTTTTT
CDR3aa: CASSRVGGELFF

d_gene: -
v_gene: TRBV6-2/TRBV6-3
j_gene: TRBJ2-6
abundance: many
CDR3nt: TGTGCCAGCAGTCCTCAGGAGGGCAAGGTCTCTTTATCTGGGGCCAACGTCCTGACTTTC
CDR3aa: CASSPQEGKVSLSGANVLTF

d_gene: -
v_gene: TRBV7-2
j_gene: TRBJ1-3
abundance: many
CDR3nt: TGTGCCAGCAGCCCTCACGCGGGAGGGGCGAGTGGAAACACCATATATTTT
CDR3aa: CASSPHAGGASGNTIYF

d_gene: TRBD2
v_gene: TRBV7-2
j_gene: TRBJ2-7
abundance: many
CDR3nt: TGTGCCAGCAGCCGCTCCGGGAGGGACTACGAGCAGTACTTC
CDR3aa: CASSRSGRDYEQYF

d_gene: -
v_gene: TRBV10-3
j_gene: TRBJ2-7
abundance: -
CDR3nt: TGTGCCATCAGTGAGGGTACAGCCTCCTCCTACGAGCAGTACTTC
CDR3aa: CAISEGTASSYEQYF

d_gene: -
v_gene: TRBV4-1
j_gene: TRBJ1-1
abundance: many
CDR3nt: TGCGCCAGCAGCCAAGTCAGGAGTACCACTGAAGCTTTCTTT
CDR3aa: CASSQVRSTTEAFF

d_gene: -
v_gene: TRBV7-2
j_gene: TRBJ2-7
abundance: many
CDR3nt: TGTGCCAGCAGTAGGGGGTCCTCCTACGAGCAGTACTTC
CDR3aa: CASSRGSSYEQYF

d_gene: -
v_gene: TRBV15
j_gene: TRBJ1-3
abundance: many
CDR3nt: TGTGCCACCAGCAGAGACAGCGGTTCTGGAAACACCATATATTTT
CDR3aa: CATSRDSGSGNTIYF

d_gene: -
v_gene: TRBV10-3
j_gene: TRBJ1-2
abundance: -
CDR3nt: TGTGCCATCAGTGAAGGGGCAGGGGCCGCTAACTATGGCTACACCTTC
CDR3aa: CAISEGAGAANYGYTF